The text below deals with one T cell receptor (beta chain). Antigen: not known. Sequencing used immunoSEQ multiplex PCR; TCRdb keeps in-frame clones, though not all of them. The table records about 21,000 clones, about 80% of them present only once. Time point denoted: baseline pretreatment blood. The treatment: 15 Gy SBRT to primary tumor, nephrectomy 4 weeks later. Radiation-treated patients gave blood at baseline, week 2 and week 4. This specimen belongs to a study of radiation and T cells in renal cell carcinoma. Turning to the study itself: Nephrectomy followed 15 Gy stereotactic body radiation by 4 weeks. Study outcomes and limitations: Top tumor clonotypes rose in blood 2 weeks post-radiation, then contracted.

Losses at the gene ends were 2 bases for V and 8 bases for J; bases not matched to a gene: 4. CDR1 is MNHEY and CDR2 is SVGAGI in the germline V gene. This CDR3 spans 14 amino acids. Sequences were derived from blood, sampled from a patient whose treatment included radiotherapy and nephrectomy. V and J are TRBV6-5 and TRBJ1-4, with 8 bases identical to TRBD1. The clonotype comes from a man aged 55 to 69 with renal cell carcinoma. The CDR3 region has the DNA TGTGCCAGCAGTTACCAGGGGGCAAGAGAAAAACTGTTTTTT. Translating it yields CASSYQGAREKLFF.